These T cell receptor beta chains were read from a single sample in a study of OX40 agonist ivuxolimab in advanced cancers. Libraries were prepared by immunoSEQ multiplex PCR; TCRdb keeps only in-frame clonotypes and omits some of them. The table includes more than 95,000 clones, roughly 94% detected once. Sequenced here: CD4+ or CD8+ T cells sorted from blood, sampled in a trial of the OX40 agonist ivuxolimab. The receptor source for this set is an adult with an advanced solid tumor such as melanoma, head and neck, liver or kidney cancer. Both conserved end residues are part of each CDR3. The D gene is left open where the match is weak. Some rows mark clone size as missing; the rest say once, few, many or name a class of expanded clone.

TGTGCCAGCAGTGAGCTGGGTGGTGACTATGGCTACACCTTC,CASSELGGDYGYTF,TRBJ1-2,TRBV2,NA,NA
TGTGCCAGCTCACCAACCTTGAACACTGAAGCTTTCTTT,CASSPTLNTEAFF,TRBJ1-1,TRBV18,NA,NA
TGTGCCAGCAGCTTCCGACAGGGAAAGGGCACTGAAGCTTTCTTT,CASSFRQGKGTEAFF,TRBJ1-1,TRBV7-8,TRBD1,NA
TGTGCCAGTAGTATACCAGGCCCTGGAAACACCATATATTTT,CASSIPGPGNTIYF,TRBJ1-3,TRBV19,NA,NA
TGTGCCACCAGCGGGGGCGGTACGGTAAACACCGGGGAGCTGTTTTTT,CATSGGGTVNTGELFF,TRBJ2-2,TRBV15,NA,NA
TGTGCCAGCAGCGTAGAGCGGGGCCGCACAGATACGCAGTATTTT,CASSVERGRTDTQYF,TRBJ2-3,TRBV9,TRBD2,NA
TGTGCCAGCAGCCTCACGAGGGATTTGGGCAATCAGCCCCAGCATTTT,CASSLTRDLGNQPQHF,TRBJ1-5,TRBV7-8,NA,NA
TGTGCCAGCAGCTTAGGGGTAGGGGCAGATACGCAGTATTTT,CASSLGVGADTQYF,TRBJ2-3,TRBV7-2,NA,once
TGTGCCAGCAGCGTAGTGGGGGGACAGTCTTTTACCGGGGAGCTGTTTTTT,CASSVVGGQSFTGELFF,TRBJ2-2,TRBV9,NA,NA
TGCGCCAGCAGCTTACAGGGGGCATCGACAGATACGCAGTATTTT,CASSLQGASTDTQYF,TRBJ2-3,TRBV5-1,TRBD1,NA
TGTGCCAGCTCACCACTACAGGGGGCGCGGGGGGACACTGAAGCTTTCTTT,CASSPLQGARGDTEAFF,TRBJ1-1,TRBV18,TRBD1,NA
TGTGCCAGTAGAGGGGGCCAGAGCACAGATACGCAGTATTTT,CASRGGQSTDTQYF,TRBJ2-3,TRBV19,TRBD1,NA
TGTGCCAGCAGCTCAGACCAGTTTTCAGAAGCTTTCTTT,CASSSDQFSEAFF,TRBJ1-1,TRBV9,NA,NA
TGTGCCAGCAGTCAGGACAGGGTCTATGGCTACACCTTC,CASSQDRVYGYTF,TRBJ1-2,TRBV27,TRBD1,NA
TGTGCCAGCAGCCCCGCCGGGACTCAGTACGAGCAGTACTTC,CASSPAGTQYEQYF,TRBJ2-7,TRBV7-2,NA,NA
TGTGCCAGCAGCGTAGCCACAGGTCCTTCTGGAAACACCATATATTTT,CASSVATGPSGNTIYF,TRBJ1-3,TRBV9,NA,NA
TGTGCCATCAGCGCCGACCAGGGACTAGCGGGAGACGGCGAGCAGTACTTC,CAISADQGLAGDGEQYF,TRBJ2-7,TRBV10-3,TRBD2,NA
TGCGCCAGCAGCTTGGATACAGGGCTAAGGGAAGCTTTCTTT,CASSLDTGLREAFF,TRBJ1-1,TRBV5-1,NA,NA
TGCGCCAGCAGCCAAGCCTCCCGACAGGGGAACATTCAGTACTTC,CASSQASRQGNIQYF,TRBJ2-4,TRBV4-3,TRBD1,once
TGTGCCAGCGGACTTCCGGGACAGGGAACCTACGAGCAGTACTTC,CASGLPGQGTYEQYF,TRBJ2-7,TRBV5-6,TRBD1,NA
TGTGCCAGCAGCCCCAGTAGGGGGGTTGACTATGGCTACACCTTC,CASSPSRGVDYGYTF,TRBJ1-2,TRBV5-4,NA,NA
TGTGCCAGCAGCCGGGACGGTTGGTCCTACGAGCAGTACTTC,CASSRDGWSYEQYF,TRBJ2-7,TRBV2,NA,NA
TGTGCCAGCAGGGGGGACTTAAACCCCTACGAGCAGTACTTC,CASRGDLNPYEQYF,TRBJ2-7,TRBV28,NA,NA
TGTGCCAGCAGTGACCAGGGGGCCCGAAACACCATATATTTT,CASSDQGARNTIYF,TRBJ1-3,TRBV28,TRBD1,NA
TGTGCCAGCAGCCTCGCTGGGACAGGGAGCTACGAGCAGTACTTC,CASSLAGTGSYEQYF,TRBJ2-7,TRBV6-5,TRBD1,NA
TGCGCCAGCAGCTTGGCCGGGGGTTCGTCTGGAAACACCATATATTTT,CASSLAGGSSGNTIYF,TRBJ1-3,TRBV5-1,NA,once
TGTGCCAGCAGCTTGGACAGAATGAACACTGAAGCTTTCTTT,CASSLDRMNTEAFF,TRBJ1-1,TRBV7-2,NA,NA
TGCGCCAGCAGCTTGGACCAAAGGACCCAGTACTTC,CASSLDQRTQYF,TRBJ2-5,TRBV5-1,NA,NA
TGTGCCAGTAGTACCGGGACAGGGGATGGAAACACCATATATTTT,CASSTGTGDGNTIYF,TRBJ1-3,TRBV19,TRBD1,NA